Listed below are T cell receptor beta chains from one sample, sequenced in a study of glioma-infiltrating T cells. TCRdb re-called the multiplex PCR reads with MiXCR, one entry per CDR3 protein. The sample has over 140,000 distinct CDR3 sequences, about 39% seen once. Material: glioma tissue, nonneoplastic brain tissue, or PBMCs (not recorded which). The receptors were sampled from a human donor with low-grade glioma or glioblastoma, undergoing nonglioma brain surgery, or in good health (not recorded which). Both conserved end residues are part of each CDR3. The D gene is left open where the match is weak. Expanded clones get a size class; other rows say once, few or many, or leave the size out.

CDR3 DNA: TGCAGTGCTAGAGATCTAGCGGTTGAGCAGTTCTTC
CDR3 protein: CSARDLAVEQFF
D gene: TRBD2
clone size: .
J gene: TRBJ2-1
V gene: TRBV20-1

CDR3 DNA: TGTGCCAGCACCCTATCCAGGGGCGGTGAGCAGTTCTTC
CDR3 protein: CASTLSRGGEQFF
D gene: .
clone size: .
J gene: TRBJ2-1
V gene: TRBV6-1

CDR3 DNA: TGCAGTGCTAGGTACGCCGCGAAGTACGAGCAGTACTTC
CDR3 protein: CSARYAAKYEQYF
D gene: .
clone size: .
J gene: TRBJ2-7
V gene: TRBV20-1

CDR3 DNA: TGTGCCAGCAGTGGGTCGGGGACCCTCCCCCAGGAGCAGTACTTC
CDR3 protein: CASSGSGTLPQEQYF
D gene: .
clone size: .
J gene: TRBJ2-7
V gene: TRBV6-1

CDR3 DNA: TGTGCCAGCAGTTGGAGCGGCCAAGAGACCCAGTACTTC
CDR3 protein: CASSWSGQETQYF
D gene: .
clone size: few
J gene: TRBJ2-5
V gene: TRBV28

CDR3 DNA: TGTGCCAGCAGCTCGATGATGACAGTCGGCGGTGACACCATATATTTT
CDR3 protein: CASSSMMTVGGDTIYF
D gene: .
clone size: .
J gene: TRBJ1-3
V gene: TRBV11-2

CDR3 DNA: TGTGCCACCAGTGATTGGAAGGGGAGCACAGATACGCAGTATTTT
CDR3 protein: CATSDWKGSTDTQYF
D gene: .
clone size: few
J gene: TRBJ2-3
V gene: TRBV24-1

CDR3 DNA: TGTGCCATCAGTGTTCGGGGCACAGATACGCAGTATTTT
CDR3 protein: CAISVRGTDTQYF
D gene: .
clone size: .
J gene: TRBJ2-3
V gene: TRBV10-3

CDR3 DNA: TGCAGTGCTAGAGATCCTCTAGCGGGAGGGAACACCGGGGAGCTGTTTTTT
CDR3 protein: CSARDPLAGGNTGELFF
D gene: TRBD2
clone size: .
J gene: TRBJ2-2
V gene: TRBV20-1

CDR3 DNA: TGTGCCAGCAGTCGAGATAGCGCCACAGATACGCAGTATTTT
CDR3 protein: CASSRDSATDTQYF
D gene: .
clone size: .
J gene: TRBJ2-3
V gene: TRBV14

CDR3 DNA: TGTGCCAGTAGTATTCAGGCAGGGACGAGGAATGAGCAGTTCTTC
CDR3 protein: CASSIQAGTRNEQFF
D gene: .
clone size: .
J gene: TRBJ2-1
V gene: TRBV19

CDR3 DNA: TGTGCCAGCAGCTTATGGGAGGGATCGGGTGTTGCTTTCTTT
CDR3 protein: CASSLWEGSGVAFF
D gene: .
clone size: .
J gene: TRBJ1-1
V gene: TRBV7-2

CDR3 DNA: TGTGCCAGCTCACCACCAAATCTAGCGGGCTCCTACAATGAGCAGTTCTTC
CDR3 protein: CASSPPNLAGSYNEQFF
D gene: TRBD2
clone size: few
J gene: TRBJ2-1
V gene: TRBV18

CDR3 DNA: TGTGCCAGCAGTTACTCATCGTCGGGGTCGGAGACCCAGTACTTC
CDR3 protein: CASSYSSSGSETQYF
D gene: .
clone size: many
J gene: TRBJ2-5
V gene: TRBV6-6

CDR3 DNA: TGTGCCAGCAGCCCGCGGGACAGGGGATCCGAGCAGTACTTC
CDR3 protein: CASSPRDRGSEQYF
D gene: TRBD1
clone size: .
J gene: TRBJ2-7
V gene: TRBV7-9

CDR3 DNA: TGCAGCGTTGAAGGCCCCGGACAAGAGACCCAGTACTTC
CDR3 protein: CSVEGPGQETQYF
D gene: .
clone size: .
J gene: TRBJ2-5
V gene: TRBV29-1

CDR3 DNA: TGCGCCAGCAGCCAAGATAATATACTAGCGGTTAATGAGCAGTTCTTC
CDR3 protein: CASSQDNILAVNEQFF
D gene: TRBD2
clone size: .
J gene: TRBJ2-1
V gene: TRBV4-1

CDR3 DNA: TGTGCCAGCAGGGGTTATACGGGAAGCGCAGATACGCAGTATTTT
CDR3 protein: CASRGYTGSADTQYF
D gene: .
clone size: few
J gene: TRBJ2-3
V gene: TRBV27

CDR3 DNA: TGTGCCAGCAGAACAGGGGCGCGGGAGCAGTACTTC
CDR3 protein: CASRTGAREQYF
D gene: TRBD1
clone size: many
J gene: TRBJ2-7
V gene: TRBV6-1

CDR3 DNA: TGCGCCAGCAGCCCGGGACTAGCGTCCTACAATGAGCAGTTCTTC
CDR3 protein: CASSPGLASYNEQFF
D gene: TRBD2
clone size: .
J gene: TRBJ2-1
V gene: TRBV5-1

CDR3 DNA: TGTGCCAGCAGCCGAGGACACGATGAGCCCCAGCATTTT
CDR3 protein: CASSRGHDEPQHF
D gene: .
clone size: .
J gene: TRBJ1-5
V gene: TRBV3-1

CDR3 DNA: TGCGCCAGCAGCCCGATATCCTACACTGAAGCTTTCTTT
CDR3 protein: CASSPISYTEAFF
D gene: .
clone size: few
J gene: TRBJ1-1
V gene: TRBV4-1

CDR3 DNA: TGTGCCAGCAGCCAAGAACTACTCTTCTACGAGCAGTACTTC
CDR3 protein: CASSQELLFYEQYF
D gene: .
clone size: few
J gene: TRBJ2-7
V gene: TRBV4-2

CDR3 DNA: TGTGCCACCACTGGGGCCCAGGGCACTGAAGCTTTCTTT
CDR3 protein: CATTGAQGTEAFF
D gene: .
clone size: .
J gene: TRBJ1-1
V gene: TRBV12-3/TRBV12-4

CDR3 DNA: TGCAGTGGTATCAGCCAGGGGGCCTACGAGCAGTACTTC
CDR3 protein: CSGISQGAYEQYF
D gene: TRBD1
clone size: .
J gene: TRBJ2-7
V gene: TRBV20-1

CDR3 DNA: TGTGCCAGCAGGAAAACGGGAGGGAACACTGAAGCTTTCTTT
CDR3 protein: CASRKTGGNTEAFF
D gene: .
clone size: .
J gene: TRBJ1-1
V gene: TRBV6-1

CDR3 DNA: TGTGCCACCAGCAGGGACGGTCAAGAGACCCAGTACTTC
CDR3 protein: CATSRDGQETQYF
D gene: .
clone size: few
J gene: TRBJ2-5
V gene: TRBV15

CDR3 DNA: TGTGCCAGCAGGGAGAGATCGATCGGCAATCAGCCCCAGCATTTT
CDR3 protein: CASRERSIGNQPQHF
D gene: .
clone size: .
J gene: TRBJ1-5
V gene: TRBV27

CDR3 DNA: TGTGCCAGCAGTGACCTGACATCCTACGAGCAGTACTTC
CDR3 protein: CASSDLTSYEQYF
D gene: .
clone size: .
J gene: TRBJ2-7
V gene: TRBV25-1

CDR3 DNA: TGTGCCAGCACTACAGGGGGCGACTACAATGAGCAGTTCTTC
CDR3 protein: CASTTGGDYNEQFF
D gene: TRBD1
clone size: .
J gene: TRBJ2-1
V gene: TRBV6-1